Below, 26 T cell receptor beta chains from the same sample are listed, as sequenced in a study of T cell repertoires in cytomegalovirus infection (dated by TCRdb to the late 2010s). The treatment or condition label of this sample denotes: in vitro stimulation with specific CMV peptide epitopes to enrich CMV-specific T cells. No antigen has been assigned to these receptors. Instrument on record: Illumina HiSeq 1500. TCRdb ran its own pipeline on the public reads, namely fastp trimming at Q25 and MiXCR clone calling, and kept in-frame beta chains. CDR3 protein sequences are deduplicated, and each keeps its most common genes and DNA. The sample table lists roughly 700,000 distinct CDR3 sequences, approximately 33% of them with a count of one. In total, the top ten clones hold around a sixth of the sample. Sequenced material: cultured PBMCs, taken from culture after CMV antigen stimulation. The receptors were sampled from a human donor in good health (CMV status not recorded). Some clones in this sample may be carry-over from other donors' samples.

There are a few counts of this clonotype. This chain joins TRBV6-2 or TRBV6-3 and TRBJ2-5; a possible D gene is TRBD2 (5 bases). The V end lost 7 bases, the J end lost 5 bases, and 11 bases lay between the germline ends. The CDR3 length is 12 residues. Germline CDR1 reads MNHEY; CDR2 reads SVGEGT. The CDR3 sequence is CASNPGGETQYF. CDR3 coding DNA: TGTGCCAGCAATCCCGGCGGGGAGACCCAGTACTTC.

The rearrangement links TRBV4-1 to TRBJ2-4; D may be TRBD2 (6 bases). Germline-derived CDR1 and CDR2 are MGHRA and YSYEKL. This CDR3 comprises 17 residues. Deletions cut 5 bases from V and 0 bases from J, with 17 bases between. The chain's CDR3 is CASSNPGGPLAKNIQYF. For the CDR3, the DNA is TGCGCCAGCAGCAACCCCGGGGGACCGCTAGCCAAAAACATTCAGTACTTC.

CDR3 sequence: CSAPGLAGPRGELFF. In DNA form, the CDR3 reads TGCAGTGCGCCCGGACTAGCGGGACCCAGGGGGGAGCTGTTTTTT. The chain uses TRBV20-1 and TRBJ2-2; 12 nucleotides line up with TRBD2. Germline V gene data show CDR1 as DFQATT and CDR2 as SNEGSKA (reference sequence). The CDR3 sequence is 15 residues long. With V trimmed by 6 bases and J by 8 bases, 10 bases remained unmatched.

This clonotype occurred many times. CDR3 sequence reads: CASSTDRSAKNIQYF. In nucleotides, the CDR3 is TGTGCCAGCAGCACGGACAGGTCCGCCAAAAACATTCAGTACTTC. V is TRBV7-2 and J is TRBJ2-4, with 7 nucleotides matching TRBD1. V shed 5 bases, J shed 1 base, and the junction held 5 bases outside the gene matches. CDR1 is SGHTA and CDR2 is FQGNSA in the germline V gene. CDR3 length: 15 residues.

The chain carries TRBV20-1 and TRBJ1-6; possible D gene TRBD1, 6 bases. Trimming cost V 6 bases and J 9 bases, with 18 bases left between them. Germline assignment: CDR1 DFQATT and CDR2 SNEGSKA (reference sequence). The CDR3 consists of 14 residues. CDR3 loop: CSAKDSASGSPLHF. The DNA of the CDR3 is TGCAGTGCAAAGGACAGCGCTTCGGGTTCACCCCTCCACTTT.

This clonotype showed up just a few times. The rearrangement uses TRBV5-4 and TRBJ2-2; the match to TRBD1 covers 8 bases. The CDR3 consists of 15 residues. Germline V gene lookup returns CDR1 SGHNT and CDR2 YYREEE (reference sequence). V shed 4 bases and J 5 bases; nucleotides not matched to a gene: 7. The CDR3 coding sequence is TGTGCCAGCAGCAAACAGGACAGGGAAACCGGGGAGCTGTTTTTT. It yields the protein CASSKQDRETGELFF.

The chain employs TRBV24-1 and TRBJ2-5; D call uncertain. This CDR3 has 12 amino acids. CDR1 is KGHDR, CDR2 SFDVKD, per germline. V lost 4 bases, J lost 4 bases, and 6 bases lay in between. In DNA form, the CDR3 reads TGTGCCACCAGTGACCAGAGAGAGACCCAGTACTTC. Encoded protein: CATSDQRETQYF.

This clonotype turned up a few times. V usage is TRBV6-5 and J usage is TRBJ1-1; D possibly corresponds to TRBD1 (5 bases). Trimming left V 7 bases short and J 2 bases short, with 14 bases between. The CDR3 is made up of 14 amino acids. Germline V lookup: CDR1 MNHEY, CDR2 SVGAGI. In DNA, the CDR3 is TGTGCCAGCAAGAGGGGCAGGGATAACACTGAAGCTTTCTTT. Translation gives CASKRGRDNTEAFF.

This clonotype came up many times. The genes are TRBV27 and TRBJ2-3; no clear D gene. CDR1 and CDR2 from the germline V gene are MNHEY and SMNVEV (reference sequence). V lost 3 bases and J 4 bases, leaving 17 bases between the germline ends. This CDR3 comprises 16 residues. In DNA form, the CDR3 reads TGTGCCAGCAGTTTTAATCTGGGCGGTGCGGCAGATACGCAGTATTTT. Encoded protein: CASSFNLGGAADTQYF.

V is TRBV28 and J is TRBJ2-5, with 10 bases identical to TRBD2. The CDR3 runs to 14 residues. Trimming took 7 bases from V and 7 from J; bases not matched to a gene: 9. The germline CDR1 and CDR2 sequences are MDHEN and SYDVKM. CDR3 in amino acids: CASTLAGAQWTQYF. CDR3 nucleotide sequence: TGTGCCAGCACCCTAGCGGGGGCCCAGTGGACCCAGTACTTC. The full variable domain, its missing parts supplied by reference TRBV28 and TRBJ2-5, is DVKVTQSSRYLVKRTGEKVFLECVQDMDHENMFWYRQDPGLGLRLIYFSYDVKMKEKGDIPEGYSVSREKKERFSLILESASTNQTSMYLCASTLAGAQWTQYFGPGTRLLVL.

This clonotype has only a few counts. The rearrangement uses TRBV10-3 and TRBJ2-7, with D perhaps matching TRBD2 (5 bases). Looked up from germline, CDR1 is ENHRY and CDR2 is SYGVKD. This CDR3 has 17 amino acids. V dropped 3 bases and J dropped 7 bases, with 25 bases sitting between them. CDR3 residues: CAISDPSDYPLNGEQYF. For the CDR3, the DNA is TGTGCCATCAGTGACCCCAGCGACTACCCATTAAATGGGGAGCAGTACTTC.

The chain couples TRBV5-4 to TRBJ2-3; D possibly matches TRBD1 or TRBD2 (6 bases each). This CDR3 is built from 15 residues. Trimming stripped 7 bases from V and 2 bases from J, with 17 bases between. Germline values: CDR1 SGHNT, CDR2 YYREEE (reference sequence). The CDR3 nucleotides read TGTGCCAGCCGGGGGCGTCCTACCCACACAGATACGCAGTATTTT. This sequence encodes CASRGRPTHTDTQYF.

The chain links TRBV6-5 to TRBJ2-7; D remains unclear. Between the trimmed V and J ends, which lost 0 bases and 3 bases, there was a span of 12 bases. Per the germline V gene, CDR1 is MNHEY and CDR2 is SVGAGI. The CDR3 runs to 15 residues. For the CDR3, the DNA is TGTGCCAGCAGTTACTCGATTTCGGCCTTCTACGAGCAGTACTTC. Translation: CASSYSISAFYEQYF.

This clonotype occurred a few times. V gene TRBV7-9 combines with J gene TRBJ2-1; D perhaps matches TRBD2 (5 bases). Deletions cut 3 bases from V and 8 bases from J, with 17 bases between. The CDR3 is 15 residues long. CDR1 SEHNR and CDR2 FQNEAQ come from the germline V gene (reference sequence). CDR3 region: CASSFYGKGSDEQFF. The CDR3 DNA sequence: TGTGCCAGCAGCTTTTACGGGAAGGGTAGTGATGAGCAGTTCTTC.

In the case of this clonotype: The junction and the germline gene differ at one end; a read error may be behind it. The J gene is TRBJ2-7, the V gene TRBV7-2; a possible D gene is TRBD2 (6 bases). The CDR3 spans 14 residues. The germline V gene has CDR1 SGHTA and CDR2 FQGNSA. The CDR3 sequence: CAGSLVLASNEQYF. CDR3 coding DNA: TGTGCCGGCAGCTTAGTACTAGCATCCAACGAGCAGTACTTC.

This clonotype came up many times. This rearrangement joins TRBV7-2 to TRBJ2-2, with D possibly being TRBD1 (5 bases). From germline, CDR1 is SGHTA and CDR2 FQGNSA. This CDR3 comprises 13 residues. V was clipped by 1 base and J by 6 bases, with 6 bases between them. The CDR3 sequence is CASSLVGAGELFF. The CDR3 DNA is TGTGCCAGCAGCTTAGTAGGGGCCGGGGAGCTGTTTTTT.

V usage is TRBV24-1 and J usage is TRBJ2-1, with no clear D. This CDR3 is 16 amino acids long. Trimming removed 2 bases from V and 6 bases from J, with 16 bases in between. From germline, CDR1 is KGHDR and CDR2 SFDVKD. For the CDR3, the DNA is TGTGCCACCAGTGATTCTTATGGGAATGGTTTCAATGAGCAGTTCTTC. Its translation: CATSDSYGNGFNEQFF.

The sample holds a few counts of this clonotype. The rearrangement links TRBV4-1 to TRBJ1-5; 7 bases line up with TRBD1. The CDR3 totals 17 residues. The germline V gene encodes CDR1 MGHRA and CDR2 YSYEKL. V lost 1 base to trimming and J lost 3 bases; unmatched junction nucleotides: 9. The CDR3 DNA is TGCGCCAGCAGCCAAGCTATAGTGGGACAGCCCAATCAGCCCCAGCATTTT. It yields the protein CASSQAIVGQPNQPQHF.

The rearrangement joins TRBV24-1 to TRBJ1-2; 8 bases fit TRBD1. Germline V gene data show CDR1 as KGHDR and CDR2 as SFDVKD. CDR3 length: 16 residues. After removal of 3 bases from V and 3 bases from J, the junction contained 8 bases not matched to a gene. Here the CDR3 DNA reads TGTGCCACCAGTGATGGTATAGGGACAGGCGACTATGGCTACACCTTC. This codes for CATSDGIGTGDYGYTF.

This clonotype was seen a handful of times. V and J are TRBV12-3 or TRBV12-4 and TRBJ1-6; D call uncertain. V lost 3 bases, J lost 7 bases, and 7 bases lay in between. This CDR3 contains 13 residues. CDR3 loop: CASSFEANSPLHF. For the CDR3, the DNA is TGTGCCAGCAGTTTTGAAGCAAATTCACCCCTCCACTTT.

A few counts support this clonotype. J is TRBJ2-5 and V is TRBV29-1, with 7 nucleotides matching TRBD2. In germline, CDR1 is SQVTM, CDR2 ANQGSEA. CDR3 length: 13 residues. V shed 3 bases and J 5 bases; nucleotides not matched to a gene: 6. The CDR3 loop reads CSVDGVGGETQYF. The CDR3 DNA reads as TGCAGCGTTGATGGGGTCGGGGGGGAGACCCAGTACTTC.

The rearrangement joins TRBV4-2 to TRBJ2-2; 7 nucleotides line up with TRBD1. CDR1 LGHNA and CDR2 YNFKEQ come from the germline V gene. J was trimmed by 4 bases and V by 4 bases; bases with no gene match: 9. The CDR3 runs to 16 residues. The CDR3 DNA reads TGTGCCAGCAGCCTGGAACAGGGGCTGTTCACCGGGGAGCTGTTTTTT. Its protein is CASSLEQGLFTGELFF.

The chain uses TRBV7-8 and TRBJ1-2, with a weak D call TRBD1 (6 bases). Trimming shortened V by 5 bases and J by 3 bases, and 13 bases separated the two germline ends. The CDR3 runs to 14 residues. From germline, CDR1 is SGHVS and CDR2 FQNEAQ. Here the CDR3 DNA reads TGTGCCAGCAGCCCCGGGGGGGCGGACTATGGCTACACCTTC. Protein sequence: CASSPGGADYGYTF.

This chain links TRBV20-1 with TRBJ1-5; weak D call: TRBD1 (5 bases). This CDR3 is built from 11 residues. Germline lookup yields CDR1 DFQATT and CDR2 SNEGSKA (reference sequence). Trimming stripped 5 bases from V and 5 bases from J, with 7 bases between. Written as DNA, the CDR3 is TGCAGTGCTTCACAGGATCAGCCCCAGCATTTT. As protein: CSASQDQPQHF.

This clonotype was observed a handful of times. CDR3 region: CATSRVFVNTEAFF. CDR3 in DNA: TGTGCCACCAGCAGAGTATTTGTGAACACTGAAGCTTTCTTT. V gene TRBV15 combines with J gene TRBJ1-1; no clear D gene. Germline-derived CDR1 and CDR2 are LNHNV and YYDKDF (reference sequence). Deletions cut 1 base from V and 0 bases from J, with 6 bases between. The CDR3 spans 14 residues.

This clonotype was recorded a few times. V usage is TRBV7-2 and J usage is TRBJ1-1, with unresolved D. The ends were cut back, 0 bases at V and 7 bases at J, with 18 bases in the middle. The CDR3 runs 16 residues. CDR1 SGHTA and CDR2 FQGNSA come from the germline V gene. CDR3 sequence (DNA): TGTGCCAGCAGCTTAGCGGTGGCGAAGGGATGGGGTGAAGCTTTCTTT. It encodes CASSLAVAKGWGEAFF.